This T cell receptor (beta chain) derives from a study of T cells expressing NK-cell markers. Turning to the study itself: Repertoire data for TCR beta were derived from sorted T cells (CD3+CD56+NKG2C+, CD3+CD56+NKG2C- and CD3+CD56-NKG2C+). In the group of eight sequenced donors, seven were HCMV-seropositive and one was seronegative. Study outcomes and limitations: Among several donors, these clonotypes also ranked first in the CD3+CD56-NKG2C+ fraction.

Each CDR3 protein gets one entry in TCRdb, which reprocessed the 5' RACE reads and gives no DNA. Its clone listing holds approximately 550,000 distinct CDR3 sequences. With regard to this clonotype: Its target is unknown.

Material for sequencing was blood T cells: a sorted CD56 or NKG2C T cell subset, CD4+ or CD8+ T cells, or bulk PBMC T cells (not recorded which). The TCR originated in a young man in good health.

This CDR3 reads CASSASYSNQPQHF. The J gene is TRBJ1-5, the V gene TRBV2. The length of the CDR3 is 14 residues. Germline CDR1 is SNHLY and CDR2 is FYNNEI. The full variable domain, its missing parts supplied by reference TRBV2 and TRBJ1-5, is EPEVTQTPSHQVTQMGQEVILRCVPISNHLYFYWYRQILGQKVEFLVSFYNNEISEKSEIFDDQFSVERPDGSNFTLKIRSTKLEDSAMYFCASSASYSNQPQHFGDGTRLSIL.